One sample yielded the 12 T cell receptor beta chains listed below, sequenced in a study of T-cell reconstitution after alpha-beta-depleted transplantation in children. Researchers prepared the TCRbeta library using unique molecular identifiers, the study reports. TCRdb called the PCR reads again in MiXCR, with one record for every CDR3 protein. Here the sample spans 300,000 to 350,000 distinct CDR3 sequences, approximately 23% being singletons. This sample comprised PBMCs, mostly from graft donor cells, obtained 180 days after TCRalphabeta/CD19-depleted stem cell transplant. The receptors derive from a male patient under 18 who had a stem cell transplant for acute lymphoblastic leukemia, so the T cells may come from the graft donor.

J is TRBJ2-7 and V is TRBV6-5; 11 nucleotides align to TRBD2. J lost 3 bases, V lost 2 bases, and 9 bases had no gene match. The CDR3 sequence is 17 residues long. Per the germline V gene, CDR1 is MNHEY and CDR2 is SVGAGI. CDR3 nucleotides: TGTGCCAGCAGTTACCTAACTAGCGGGAGTCAAGGCTACGAGCAGTACTTC. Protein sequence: CASSYLTSGSQGYEQYF.

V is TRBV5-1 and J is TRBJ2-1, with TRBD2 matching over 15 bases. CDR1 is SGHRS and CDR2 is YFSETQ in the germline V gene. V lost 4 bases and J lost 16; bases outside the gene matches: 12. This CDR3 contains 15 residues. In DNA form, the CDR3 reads TGCGCCAGCAGCCTGCGGGGACTAGCGGGAGGTCCCTATTTCTTC. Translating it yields CASSLRGLAGGPYFF.

As DNA, the CDR3 is TGCGCCAGCAGCAAGGACTGGGGAGAGACCCAGTACTTC. As protein: CASSKDWGETQYF. The chain is built from TRBV5-1 and TRBJ2-5; a weak D match, TRBD2 (5 bases). CDR1 and CDR2 from the germline V gene are SGHRS and YFSETQ. The CDR3 loop spans 13 amino acids. Deletions cut 4 bases from V and 4 bases from J, with 11 bases between.

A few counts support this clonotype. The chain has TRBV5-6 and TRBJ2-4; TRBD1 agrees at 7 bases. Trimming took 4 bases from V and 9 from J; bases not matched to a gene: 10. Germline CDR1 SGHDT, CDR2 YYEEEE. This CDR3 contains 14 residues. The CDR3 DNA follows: TGTGCCAGCAGCACCTATTTCCGGGACAGCATTCAGTACTTC. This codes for CASSTYFRDSIQYF. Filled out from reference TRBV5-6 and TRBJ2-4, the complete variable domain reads DAGVTQSPTHLIKTRGQQVTLRCSPKSGHDTVSWYQQALGQGPQFIFQYYEEEERQRGNFPDRFSGHQFPNYSSELNVNALLLGDSALYLCASSTYFRDSIQYFGAGTRLSVL.

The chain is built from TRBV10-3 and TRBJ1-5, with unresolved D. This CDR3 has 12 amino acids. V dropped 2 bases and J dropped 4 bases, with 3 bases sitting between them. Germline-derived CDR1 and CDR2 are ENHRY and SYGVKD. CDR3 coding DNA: TGTGCCATCAGTGAGGGGAATCAGCCCCAGCATTTT. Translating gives CAISEGNQPQHF.

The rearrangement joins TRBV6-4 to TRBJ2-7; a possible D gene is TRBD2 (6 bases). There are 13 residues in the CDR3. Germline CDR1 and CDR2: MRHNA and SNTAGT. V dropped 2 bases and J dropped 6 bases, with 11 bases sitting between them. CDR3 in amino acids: CASSDDETSEQYF. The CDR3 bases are TGTGCCAGCAGTGACGACGAGACTAGCGAGCAGTACTTC.

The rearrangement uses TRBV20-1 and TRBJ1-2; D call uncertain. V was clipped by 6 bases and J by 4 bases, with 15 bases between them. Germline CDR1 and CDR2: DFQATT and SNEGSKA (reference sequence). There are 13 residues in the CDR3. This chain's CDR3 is CSALRGGSYGYTF. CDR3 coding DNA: TGCAGTGCGCTCCGTGGAGGAAGCTATGGCTACACCTTC.

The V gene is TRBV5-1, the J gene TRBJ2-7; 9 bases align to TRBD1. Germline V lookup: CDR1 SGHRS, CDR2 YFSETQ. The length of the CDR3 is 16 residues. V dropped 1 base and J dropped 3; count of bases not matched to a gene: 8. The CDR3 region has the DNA TGCGCCAGCAGCTTGTTAGGGACAGGGCCAATCTACGAGCAGTACTTC. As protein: CASSLLGTGPIYEQYF.

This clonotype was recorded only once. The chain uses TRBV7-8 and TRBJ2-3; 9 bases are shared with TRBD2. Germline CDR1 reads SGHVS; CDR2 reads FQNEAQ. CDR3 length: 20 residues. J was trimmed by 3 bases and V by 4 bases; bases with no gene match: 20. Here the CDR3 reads CASSSRVGTLSGRVTDTQYF. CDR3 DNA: TGTGCCAGCAGCTCAAGGGTCGGGACACTTAGCGGGAGAGTAACAGATACGCAGTATTTT.

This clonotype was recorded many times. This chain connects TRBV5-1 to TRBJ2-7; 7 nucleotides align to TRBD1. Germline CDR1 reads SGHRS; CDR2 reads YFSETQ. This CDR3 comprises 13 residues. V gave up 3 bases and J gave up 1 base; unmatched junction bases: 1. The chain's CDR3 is CASSWGQSYEQYF. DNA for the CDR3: TGCGCCAGCAGCTGGGGACAGTCCTACGAGCAGTACTTC.

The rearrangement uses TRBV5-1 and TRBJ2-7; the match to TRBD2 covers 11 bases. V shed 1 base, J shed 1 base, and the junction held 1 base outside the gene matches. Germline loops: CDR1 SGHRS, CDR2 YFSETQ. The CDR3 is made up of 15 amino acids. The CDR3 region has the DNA TGCGCCAGCAGCTTGTCTAGCGGGAGGTCCTACGAGCAGTACTTC. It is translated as CASSLSSGRSYEQYF.

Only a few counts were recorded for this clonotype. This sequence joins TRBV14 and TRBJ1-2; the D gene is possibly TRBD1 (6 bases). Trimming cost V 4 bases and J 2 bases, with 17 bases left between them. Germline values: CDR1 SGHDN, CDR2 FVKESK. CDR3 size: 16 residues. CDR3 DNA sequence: TGTGCCAGCAGCCGAACACAGGGCCTGGGGAACTATGGCTACACCTTC. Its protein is CASSRTQGLGNYGYTF.